The 2 T cell receptor beta chains below come from one sample, sequenced in a study of vaccination and CD4 T cells after COVID-19. Their antigens remain unidentified. Treatment specified: roughly 11-day PBMC culture with coronavirus spike peptide pools or control peptides (ViraFEST assay). An Oncomine TCR Beta short-read assay was used to sequence the DNA from cultured CD4+ T cells. MiXCR, run by TCRdb on the PCR reads, gives a single entry per CDR3 protein. The table has more than 9,000 distinct CDR3 sequences, about 41% seen once. This specimen consisted of CD4+ T cells from blood, cultured in vitro, obtained after SARS-CoV-2 vaccination. The receptors come from a human donor who had recovered from COVID-19.

This clonotype was counted a few times. The chain combines TRBV28 with TRBJ1-5, with D possibly being TRBD1 (6 bases). Trimming removed 7 bases from V and 7 bases from J, with 20 bases in between. The CDR3 length is 15 residues. CDR1 is MDHEN and CDR2 is SYDVKM in the germline V gene. CDR3 loop: CASNLQGGGGQPQHF. CDR3 nucleotides: TGTGCCAGCAACTTACAGGGTGGGGGCGGACAGCCCCAGCATTTT.

The CDR3 loop is CASSFSGAYTDTQYF. The CDR3 nucleotides are TGTGCCAGCAGTTTTTCAGGGGCATACACAGATACGCAGTATTTT. The gene calls are TRBV11-2 and TRBJ2-3, with a tentative D call TRBD1 (6 bases). Germline V gene data show CDR1 as SGHAT and CDR2 as FQNNGV. The CDR3 contains 15 residues. V was clipped by 6 bases and J by 2 bases, with 15 bases between them.